A single T cell receptor beta chain is shown here with its context. The antigen is unknown. This record comes from a study of T-cell reconstitution after alpha-beta-depleted transplantation in children. Study-level points and caveats: Surviving thymic progenitors and recipient T cells were the source of high TCRbeta diversity at day 60 in some patients. Reports say that about two months after transplant, the alpha-beta T cells came out of several hundred graft clones that had expanded.

The CDR3 runs 18 residues. Germline CDR1 KGHSH, CDR2 LQKENI. V lost 3 bases to trimming and J lost 2 bases, with 19 bases between them. Unique molecular identifiers were incorporated when the TCRbeta library was constructed. TCRdb ran MiXCR on the PCR reads and lists one entry per CDR3 protein. The sample shows some 600,000 distinct CDR3 sequences, around 13% of them seen only once. The chain combines TRBV18 with TRBJ2-2, with D tentatively TRBD1 (6 bases). The sequence was collected from a male patient under 18 who had a stem cell transplant for acute myeloid leukemia, so the T cells may come from the graft donor. The specimen comprised PBMCs, mostly from graft donor cells, sampled 360 days after TCRalphabeta/CD19-depleted stem cell transplant. The CDR3, as DNA: TGTGCCAGCTCACCTTTTATACCGGGACACGAAAACACCGGGGAGCTGTTTTTT. Translated, it gives CASSPFIPGHENTGELFF. Variable domain in full (rest from reference TRBV18 and TRBJ2-2): NAGVMQNPRHLVRRRGQEARLRCSPMKGHSHVYWYRQLPEEGLKFMVYLQKENIIDESGMPKERFSAEFPKEGPSILRIQQVVRGDSAAYFCASSPFIPGHENTGELFFGEGSRLTVL.